This section outlines one TCR beta chain sequence together with its context. Its cognate antigen is unknown. Profiled with immunoSEQ multiplex PCR; TCRdb holds only in-frame clones, not every one. The table lists approximately 9,700 clones, roughly three quarters of them singletons, with roughly 8.7% in the top ten. This sample is part of a study of T cell clonotyping in hematopoietic cell transplantation. Study-level findings and limits: CD4 and CD8 repertoire contributions could not be separated without sorting. Pathologically expanded recipient clonotypes increased progressively from day 30 to day 180 as diversity fell. At the given depth, recipient repertoires were over 95% de novo clonotypes. Higher Inverse Simpson Index values in graft donor and pretransplant recipient predicted broader posttransplant TCR diversity.

This CDR3 is built from 13 residues. The germline gives CDR1 MGHRA, CDR2 YSYEKL. V was cut by 7 bases and J by 1 base, with 10 bases left in between. This chain links TRBV4-1 with TRBJ1-1; no firm D call. The clonotype was recovered from a female patient in her forties who had an allogeneic stem cell transplant from a related donor, so T cells may come from the graft donor. Some clones in this sample may be carry-over from other donors' samples. The specimen comprised PBMCs, sampled 30 days after allogeneic stem cell transplant. CDR3 in amino acids: CASNGEGNTEAFF. The CDR3 nucleotides are TGCGCCAGCAACGGGGAAGGGAACACTGAAGCTTTCTTT.